A single sample gave rise to the 10 T cell receptor beta chains below, sequenced in a study of identical twins (dated by TCRdb to the mid-2010s). Libraries were built with 5' RACE. TCRdb names Illumina HiSeq 2000 as the instrument used. TCRdb took the public reads, trimmed them with fastp at Q25, ran MiXCR for clone calling and kept in-frame beta chains. Entries are consolidated by CDR3 protein sequence, retaining the most common genes and DNA. This sample lists a few hundred thousand distinct CDR3 sequences; just under 10% were detected once. Of the sample, more than 2.5% is held by the ten largest clones. These records were also assigned to another study, of yellow fever vaccine responses in identical twins.

Sequencing was performed on PBMCs. These receptors originate from a woman aged 18-29 years in good health.

The V and J genes are TRBV28 and TRBJ2-5; D may be TRBD1 (5 bases). Germline V gene sequence: CDR1 MDHEN, CDR2 SYDVKM. With 4 bases removed from V and 0 bases from J, the gap between germline ends came to 18 bases. The CDR3 contains 17 residues. The CDR3 DNA reads as TGTGCCAGCAGTTCCCAACAGCCATGGGGCTACCAAGAGACCCAGTACTTC. Translation gives CASSSQQPWGYQETQYF. The full variable domain, in which reference TRBV28 and TRBJ2-5 provide the parts outside the CDR3, is DVKVTQSSRYLVKRTGEKVFLECVQDMDHENMFWYRQDPGLGLRLIYFSYDVKMKEKGDIPEGYSVSREKKERFSLILESASTNQTSMYLCASSSQQPWGYQETQYFGPGTRLLVL.

This clonotype has a count of ten or more. This chain uses TRBV12-3 or TRBV12-4 with TRBJ2-2, with D unclear. Trimming pared 4 bases from V and 6 bases from J, leaving 3 bases between. This CDR3 comprises 11 residues. The CDR3 loop reads CASSWAGELFF. CDR3 DNA sequence: TGTGCCAGCAGTTGGGCCGGGGAGCTGTTTTTT.

This clonotype has at least ten counts. The chain has TRBV29-1 and TRBJ2-1; 8 bases match TRBD1. With V trimmed by 5 bases and J by 10 bases, 10 bases remained unmatched. The length of the CDR3 is 13 residues. Germline lookup yields CDR1 SQVTM and CDR2 ANQGSEA. The CDR3 loop is CSVTDRGGVEQFF. The DNA for the CDR3 is TGCAGCGTTACCGACAGGGGTGGAGTGGAGCAGTTCTTC.

The genes are TRBV20-1 and TRBJ2-5; 8 bases are a match to TRBD2. The germline V gene encodes CDR1 DFQATT and CDR2 SNEGSKA (reference sequence). The CDR3 runs to 13 residues. V trimming: 5 bases; J trimming: 2 bases; junction bases outside the gene matches: 4. As DNA, the CDR3 is TGCAGTGCTTCACTAGCGGTACAAGAGACCCAGTACTTC. Encoded protein: CSASLAVQETQYF.

This clonotype was picked up many times. The V gene is TRBV29-1, the J gene TRBJ2-2, with TRBD1 matching over 7 bases. Germline V gives CDR1 SQVTM, CDR2 ANQGSEA. Unmatched junction bases numbered 6, after V lost 3 bases and J lost 5 bases. CDR3 length: 14 amino acids. DNA of the CDR3: TGCAGCGTTGACGACAGGGTCAAGACCGGGGAGCTGTTTTTT. It is translated as CSVDDRVKTGELFF.

This clonotype was observed a handful of times. V is TRBV6-2 or TRBV6-3 and J is TRBJ2-7; TRBD1 matches at 8 bases. This CDR3 contains 12 residues. Germline CDR1 and CDR2: MNHEY and SVGEGT. J lost 5 bases, V lost 10 bases, and 7 bases had no gene match. The CDR3 DNA sequence: TGTGCCACCAGGACAGGGTCAAACGAGCAGTACTTC. Its translation is CATRTGSNEQYF.

This clonotype came up many times. This chain joins TRBV7-9 and TRBJ2-7, with TRBD2 identical over 15 bases. Germline V CDR1 and CDR2: SEHNR, FQNEAQ (reference sequence). With 5 bases clipped from V and 4 bases from J, the junction kept 3 bases outside the gene matches. CDR3 length: 15 amino acids. CDR3 sequence reads: CASSPGTSGRYEQYF. The CDR3 DNA follows: TGTGCCAGCAGCCCCGGGACTAGCGGGAGGTACGAGCAGTACTTC.

This clonotype was counted between two and nine times. This sequence joins TRBV20-1 and TRBJ2-5, with D possibly being TRBD2 (6 bases). Per the germline V gene, CDR1 is DFQATT and CDR2 is SNEGSKA (reference sequence). The CDR3 covers 15 residues. Trimming cost V 0 bases and J 2 bases, with 13 bases left between them. In nucleotides, the CDR3 is TGCAGTGCTAGAGATGGGCGGGACCAACAAGAGACCCAGTACTTC. It translates to CSARDGRDQQETQYF.

The chain carries TRBV20-1 and TRBJ2-1; 8 positions match TRBD2. Germline loops: CDR1 DFQATT, CDR2 SNEGSKA (reference sequence). This CDR3 comprises 12 residues. Unmatched junction bases numbered 8, after V lost 6 bases and J lost 10 bases. CDR3 protein: CSATGLADEQFF. CDR3 sequence (DNA): TGCAGTGCCACCGGACTAGCCGACGAGCAGTTCTTC.

CDR3 loop: CASSQNAGSGANVLTF. In DNA, the CDR3 is TGTGCCAGCAGCCAAAACGCGGGCTCTGGGGCCAACGTCCTGACTTTC. The chain has TRBV28 and TRBJ2-6; possible D gene TRBD2, 5 bases. This CDR3 contains 16 residues. Per germline, CDR1 MDHEN and CDR2 SYDVKM. V was trimmed by 6 bases and J by 0 bases, leaving 12 bases between them.